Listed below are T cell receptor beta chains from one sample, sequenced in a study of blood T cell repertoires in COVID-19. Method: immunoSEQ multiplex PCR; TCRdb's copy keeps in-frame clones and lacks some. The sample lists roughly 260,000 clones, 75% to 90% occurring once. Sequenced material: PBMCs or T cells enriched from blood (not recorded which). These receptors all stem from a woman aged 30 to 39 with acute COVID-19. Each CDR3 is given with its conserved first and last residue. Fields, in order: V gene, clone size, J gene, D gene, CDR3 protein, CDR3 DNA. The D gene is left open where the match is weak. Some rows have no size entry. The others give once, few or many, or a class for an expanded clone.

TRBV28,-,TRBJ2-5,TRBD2,CASSLTGTIIQYF,TGTGCCAGCAGCTTAACCGGGACTATCATCCAGTACTTC
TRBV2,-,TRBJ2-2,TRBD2,CASRGSGGYTGELFF,TGTGCCAGCAGAGGAAGCGGGGGTTACACCGGGGAGCTGTTTTTT
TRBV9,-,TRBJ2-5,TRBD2,CASSVGLAGETQYF,TGTGCCAGCAGCGTTGGCCTAGCGGGGGAGACCCAGTACTTC
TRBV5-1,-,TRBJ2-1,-,CASRDYNEQFF,TGCGCCAGCCGCGACTACAATGAGCAGTTCTTC
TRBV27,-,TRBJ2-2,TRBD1,CASSLGGRTGGRTGELFF,TGTGCCAGCAGTTTAGGTGGACGGACAGGGGGACGGACCGGGGAGCTGTTTTTT
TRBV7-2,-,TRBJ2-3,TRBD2,CASSLASGLAGGPRTDTQYF,TGTGCCAGCAGCTTAGCCTCGGGACTAGCGGGAGGGCCTCGCACAGATACGCAGTATTTT
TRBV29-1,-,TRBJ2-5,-,CSTEGRDQETQYF,TGCAGCACAGAGGGTCGCGACCAAGAGACCCAGTACTTC
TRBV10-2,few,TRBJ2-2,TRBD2,CASRPLAGGVNGELFF,TGCGCCAGCAGGCCCCTAGCGGGAGGAGTTAACGGGGAGCTGTTTTTT
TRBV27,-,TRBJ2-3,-,CASRQTRLTVVDTQYF,TGTGCCAGCAGGCAGACTAGATTGACTGTCGTAGATACGCAGTATTTT
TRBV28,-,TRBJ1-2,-,CASSLGFAGYGYTF,TGTGCCAGCAGTTTAGGGTTCGCGGGCTATGGCTACACCTTC
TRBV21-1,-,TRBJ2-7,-,CASSKRECRREPYYEQYF,TGTGCCAGCAGCAAACGGGAATGTCGGCGGGAACCTTACTACGAGCAGTACTTC
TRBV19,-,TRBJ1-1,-,CASSITDRLNTEAFF,TGTGCCAGTAGTATAACCGACAGATTGAACACTGAAGCTTTCTTT
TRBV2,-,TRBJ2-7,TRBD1,CASSVQGAFDEQYF,TGTGCCAGCAGTGTACAGGGGGCTTTCGACGAGCAGTACTTC
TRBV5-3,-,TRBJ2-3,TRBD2,CARSRGTSGRTDTQYF,TGTGCCAGAAGCCGTGGGACTAGCGGGAGGACAGATACGCAGTATTTT
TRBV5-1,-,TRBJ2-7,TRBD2,CASSPGLAGVNEQYF,TGCGCCAGCAGCCCGGGACTAGCGGGAGTTAACGAGCAGTACTTC
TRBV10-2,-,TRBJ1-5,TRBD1,CASSEGQVLNQPQHF,TGCGCCAGCAGCGAAGGACAGGTACTCAATCAGCCCCAGCATTTT
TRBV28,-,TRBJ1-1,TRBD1,CASSFRPDRGHGTEAFF,TGTGCCAGCAGTTTTAGGCCGGACAGGGGGCATGGCACTGAAGCTTTCTTT
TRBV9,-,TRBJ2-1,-,CASSVLSGSSYNEQFF,TGTGCCAGCAGCGTCCTAAGTGGGAGCTCCTACAATGAGCAGTTCTTC
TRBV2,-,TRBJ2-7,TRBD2,CASTEGGRAVNEQYF,TGTGCCAGCACCGAGGGCGGGAGGGCCGTAAACGAGCAGTACTTC
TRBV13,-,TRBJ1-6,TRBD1,CASSLGGQGAQALHF,TGTGCCAGCAGCTTAGGAGGACAGGGGGCTCAGGCCCTCCACTTT
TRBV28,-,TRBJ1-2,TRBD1,CGTGGEVNGYTF,TGTGGGACAGGGGGCGAAGTAAACGGCTACACCTTC
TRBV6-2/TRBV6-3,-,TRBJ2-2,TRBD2,CASSPLGGRGGTGELFF,TGTGCCAGCAGCCCCCTGGGCGGGAGGGGCGGCACCGGGGAGCTGTTTTTT
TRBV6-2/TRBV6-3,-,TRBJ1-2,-,CASSYSNGWRGYTF,TGTGCCAGCAGTTACTCGAATGGGTGGAGAGGCTACACCTTC
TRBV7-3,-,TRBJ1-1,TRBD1,CASSPGTGPPAFF,TGTGCCAGCAGCCCAGGGACAGGGCCTCCGGCTTTCTTT
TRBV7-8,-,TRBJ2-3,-,CASSLRVDTQYF,TGTGCCAGCAGCTTACGGGTAGATACGCAGTATTTT
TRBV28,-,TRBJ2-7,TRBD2,CASSFYPAGDNEQYF,TGTGCCAGCAGTTTTTATCCAGCGGGAGATAACGAGCAGTACTTC
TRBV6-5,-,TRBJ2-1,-,CATYLWGRTGNEQFF,TGTGCCACTTACCTTTGGGGGCGTACGGGCAATGAGCAGTTCTTC
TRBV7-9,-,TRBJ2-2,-,CASSLTVGELFF,TGTGCCAGCAGCTTAACGGTTGGGGAGCTGTTTTTT
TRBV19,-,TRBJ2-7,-,CASSIGGAGEQYF,TGTGCCAGTAGTATAGGAGGAGCCGGCGAGCAGTACTTC
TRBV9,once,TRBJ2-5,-,CASSVGQGWGETQYF,TGTGCCAGCAGCGTAGGCCAGGGGTGGGGAGAGACCCAGTACTTC
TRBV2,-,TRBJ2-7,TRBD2,CASTDRGTSGYEQYF,TGTGCCAGCACCGATCGGGGGACTAGCGGATACGAGCAGTACTTC
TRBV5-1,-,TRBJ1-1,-,CASSPCCGRTDTEAFF,TGCGCCAGCAGCCCATGTTGCGGGAGGACGGACACTGAAGCTTTCTTT
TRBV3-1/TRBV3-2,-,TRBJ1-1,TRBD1,CASSHGQGPTEAFF,TGTGCCAGCAGCCACGGACAGGGGCCCACTGAAGCTTTCTTT
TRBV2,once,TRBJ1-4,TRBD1,CASNRDRLVATNEKLFF,TGTGCCAGCAACCGGGACAGACTAGTTGCAACTAATGAAAAACTGTTTTTT
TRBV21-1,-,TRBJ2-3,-,CASSGSTDTQYF,TGTGCCAGCTCGGGTAGCACAGATACGCAGTATTTT
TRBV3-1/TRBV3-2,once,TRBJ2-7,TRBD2,CASSQVAGAHEQYF,TGTGCCAGCAGCCAAGTAGCGGGAGCCCACGAGCAGTACTTC
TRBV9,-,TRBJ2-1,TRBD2,CASSVARTSLDNEQFF,TGTGCCAGCAGCGTAGCTAGGACTAGTCTCGACAATGAGCAGTTCTTC
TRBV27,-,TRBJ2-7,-,CASSLGQASYEQYF,TGTGCCAGCAGTTTAGGTCAGGCCTCCTACGAGCAGTACTTC
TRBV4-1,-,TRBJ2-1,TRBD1,CASSQDAGTGPYNEQFF,TGCGCCAGCAGCCAAGACGCCGGGACAGGGCCCTACAATGAGCAGTTCTTC
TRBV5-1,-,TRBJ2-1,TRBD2,CASRLATSSYNEQFF,TGCGCCAGTAGACTAGCGACTAGCTCCTACAATGAGCAGTTCTTC
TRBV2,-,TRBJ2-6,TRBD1,CASRTGQAGANVLTF,TGTGCCAGCAGGACAGGGCAGGCTGGGGCCAACGTCCTGACTTTC
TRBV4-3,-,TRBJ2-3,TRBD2,CASSQGASGSTDTQYF,TGCGCCAGCAGCCAAGGCGCTAGCGGAAGCACAGATACGCAGTATTTT
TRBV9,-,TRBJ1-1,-,CASRTRDSPNTEAFF,TGTGCCAGCAGAACCCGAGACTCACCGAACACTGAAGCTTTCTTT
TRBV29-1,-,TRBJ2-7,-,CSVGRQSYEQYF,TGCAGCGTTGGGCGGCAGTCCTACGAGCAGTACTTC